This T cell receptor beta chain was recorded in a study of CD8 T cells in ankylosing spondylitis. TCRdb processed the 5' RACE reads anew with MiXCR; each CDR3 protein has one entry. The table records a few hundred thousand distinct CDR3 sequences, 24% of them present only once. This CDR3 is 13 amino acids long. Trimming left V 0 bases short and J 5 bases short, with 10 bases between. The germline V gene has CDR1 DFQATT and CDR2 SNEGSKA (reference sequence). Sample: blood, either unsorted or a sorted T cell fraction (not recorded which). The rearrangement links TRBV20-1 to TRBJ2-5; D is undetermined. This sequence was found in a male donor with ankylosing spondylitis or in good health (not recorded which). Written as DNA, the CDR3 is TGCAGTGCTAGAGATGGTGCAGAGGAGACCCAGTACTTC. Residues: CSARDGAEETQYF.